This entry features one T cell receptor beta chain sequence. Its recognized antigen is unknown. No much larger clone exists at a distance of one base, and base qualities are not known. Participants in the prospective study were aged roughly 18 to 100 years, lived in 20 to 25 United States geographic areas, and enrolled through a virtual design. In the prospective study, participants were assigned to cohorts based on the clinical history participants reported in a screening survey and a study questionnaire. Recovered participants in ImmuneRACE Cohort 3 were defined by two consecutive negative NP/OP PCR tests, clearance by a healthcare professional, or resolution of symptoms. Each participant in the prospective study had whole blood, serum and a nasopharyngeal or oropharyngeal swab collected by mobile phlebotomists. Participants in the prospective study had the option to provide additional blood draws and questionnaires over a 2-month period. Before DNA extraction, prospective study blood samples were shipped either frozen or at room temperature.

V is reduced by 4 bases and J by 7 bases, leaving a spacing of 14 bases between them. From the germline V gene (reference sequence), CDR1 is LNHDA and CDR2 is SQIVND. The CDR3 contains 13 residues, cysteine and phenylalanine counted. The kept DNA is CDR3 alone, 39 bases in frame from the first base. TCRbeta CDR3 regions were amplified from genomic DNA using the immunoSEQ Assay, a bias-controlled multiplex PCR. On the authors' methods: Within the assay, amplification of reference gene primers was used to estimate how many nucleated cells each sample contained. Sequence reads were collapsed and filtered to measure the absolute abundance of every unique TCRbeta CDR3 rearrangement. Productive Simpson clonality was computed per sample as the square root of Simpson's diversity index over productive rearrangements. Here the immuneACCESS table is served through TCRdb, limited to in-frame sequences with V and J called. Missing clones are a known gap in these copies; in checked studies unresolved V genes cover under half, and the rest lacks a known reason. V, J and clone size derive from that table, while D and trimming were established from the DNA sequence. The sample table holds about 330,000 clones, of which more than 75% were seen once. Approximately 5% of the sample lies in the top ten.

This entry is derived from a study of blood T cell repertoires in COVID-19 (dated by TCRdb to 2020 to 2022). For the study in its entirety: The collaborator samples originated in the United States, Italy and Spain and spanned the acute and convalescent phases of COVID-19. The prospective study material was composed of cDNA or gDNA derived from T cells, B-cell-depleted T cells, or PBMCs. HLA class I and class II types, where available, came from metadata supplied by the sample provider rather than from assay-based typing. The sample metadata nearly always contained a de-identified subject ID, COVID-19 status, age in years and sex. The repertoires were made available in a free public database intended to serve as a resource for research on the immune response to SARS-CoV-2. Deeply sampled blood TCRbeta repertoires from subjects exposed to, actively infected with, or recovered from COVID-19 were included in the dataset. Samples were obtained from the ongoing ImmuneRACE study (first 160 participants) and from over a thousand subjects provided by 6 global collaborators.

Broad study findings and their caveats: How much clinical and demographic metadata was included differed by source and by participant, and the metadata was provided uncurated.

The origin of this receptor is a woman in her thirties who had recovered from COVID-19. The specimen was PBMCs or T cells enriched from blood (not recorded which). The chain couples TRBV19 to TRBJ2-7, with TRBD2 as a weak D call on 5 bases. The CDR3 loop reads CASSTLAASEQYF. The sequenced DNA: TGTGCCAGTAGTACCCTAGCCGCATCAGAGCAGTACTTC. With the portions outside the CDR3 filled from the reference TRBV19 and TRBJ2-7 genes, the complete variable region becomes DGGITQSPKYLFRKEGQNVTLSCEQNLNHDAMYWYRQDPGQGLRLIYYSQIVNDFQKGDIAEGYSVSREKKESFPLTVTSAQKNPTAFYLCASSTLAASEQYFGPGTRLTVT.